This TCR beta chain appears in the sequencing data of a study of vaccination and CD4 T cells after COVID-19. In the study overall: The makeup of the convalescents was six males and four females, two of them Hispanic. Study outcomes and limitations: In convalescent patients, 304 of 307 vaccine-specific clones were spike mono-reactive. Early post-infection timepoints were not included, and relatively few convalescent patients were studied.

The CDR3 loop spans 13 amino acids. Trimming stripped 3 bases from V and 3 bases from J, with 9 bases between. Per germline, CDR1 SGHRS and CDR2 YFSETQ. This sample's treatment: approximately 10-day PBMC culture with coronavirus spike peptide pools or control peptides (ViraFEST assay). From the unexposed donor, CD4+ T cells were collected ahead of the COVID-19 pandemic (2011-2018). Concerning this clonotype itself: No antigen is known for it.

The study sequenced cultured CD4+ T cell DNA using the Oncomine TCR Beta short-read assay. TCRdb reanalysed the PCR reads using MiXCR and keeps one entry per CDR3 protein. The sample has around 6,800 distinct CDR3 sequences, roughly 40% seen once; the top ten hold less than 45%. The J gene is TRBJ1-1, the V gene TRBV5-1, with D uncertain. The TCR originated in a human donor in good health. The specimen sequenced was CD4+ T cells from blood, cultured in vitro. The DNA for the CDR3 is TGCGCCAGCAGCTCGGGGAGGGACACTGAAGCTTTCTTT. Translated, it gives CASSSGRDTEAFF.